The clone carrying this T cell receptor (beta chain) has only a few counts. Its antigen is unidentified. This record belongs to a study of post-analysis software for immune sequencing data. Turning to the study itself: Progressive-relapsing, secondary progressive and relapsing-remitting multiple sclerosis were among the disease courses included. Study outcomes and limitations: Multiple sclerosis patients showed significantly lower normalized Chao1 diversity than controls did. Four or five TRBV segments occurring more often in patients than controls included TRBV5-6, TRBV5-1 and TRBV20-1. Strong same-batch co-clustering of samples appeared with F measure clustering.

CDR1 and CDR2 (germline): SQVTM, ANQGSEA. CDR3 length: 14 amino acids. After removal of 4 bases from V and 4 bases from J, the junction contained 7 bases not matched to a gene. Included in the TCR beta cDNA libraries were unique molecular identifiers. T cells numbering about 0.85 to 10 million yielded cDNA molecules that totaled some 500,000. MiXCR, run by TCRdb on the PCR reads, gives a single entry per CDR3 protein. Among under 900,000 distinct CDR3 sequences listed, approximately 53% were seen once. Sequencing used blood. V gene TRBV29-1 combines with J gene TRBJ1-2, with 9 bases lining up with TRBD1. The source is a girl under 18 with multiple sclerosis. Here the CDR3 reads CSVAQDRGSYGYTF. DNA for the CDR3: TGCAGCGTTGCCCAGGACAGGGGAAGCTATGGCTACACCTTC.